This is a list of T cell receptor beta chains from one sample in a study of T cell repertoires in cytomegalovirus infection. TCRdb called the reads again in MiXCR, with one record for every CDR3 protein. In the table there are more than 200,000 distinct CDR3 sequences, roughly 10% of which are singletons. Sequencing used PBMCs. These TCRs come from a human donor in good health (CMV status not recorded). Some clones in this sample may be carry-over from other donors' samples. Both conserved end residues are part of each CDR3. D genes are given only for firm matches. Some rows have no size entry. The others give once, few or many, or a class for an expanded clone.

v_gene: TRBV19; d_gene: .; abundance: few; j_gene: TRBJ1-4; CDR3aa: CASSIGAGAATNEKLFF; CDR3nt: TGTGCCAGTAGTATCGGGGCCGGAGCTGCAACTAATGAAAAACTGTTTTTT
v_gene: TRBV7-9; d_gene: TRBD1; abundance: many; j_gene: TRBJ1-2; CDR3aa: CASSTTGVDGYTF; CDR3nt: TGTGCCAGCAGTACGACAGGGGTTGACGGCTACACCTTC
v_gene: TRBV6-2/TRBV6-3; d_gene: .; abundance: .; j_gene: TRBJ2-7; CDR3aa: CASGQIYEQYF; CDR3nt: TGTGCCAGCGGACAGATATACGAGCAGTACTTC
v_gene: TRBV20-1; d_gene: .; abundance: many; j_gene: TRBJ1-5; CDR3aa: CSASVPTIDQPQHF; CDR3nt: TGCAGTGCTAGTGTGCCAACCATAGATCAGCCCCAGCATTTT
v_gene: TRBV11-2; d_gene: TRBD1; abundance: many; j_gene: TRBJ2-3; CDR3aa: CASSRTTGASTDTQYF; CDR3nt: TGTGCCAGCAGCCGGACCACAGGGGCGAGTACAGATACGCAGTATTTT
v_gene: TRBV19; d_gene: .; abundance: few; j_gene: TRBJ1-3; CDR3aa: CASTRRSSGNTIYF; CDR3nt: TGTGCCAGTACTCGTCGTAGCTCTGGAAACACCATATATTTT
v_gene: TRBV7-8; d_gene: .; abundance: many; j_gene: TRBJ1-1; CDR3aa: CASSLRGRGGEAFF; CDR3nt: TGTGCCAGCAGCTTAAGGGGCAGGGGCGGGGAAGCTTTCTTT
v_gene: TRBV7-2; d_gene: .; abundance: many; j_gene: TRBJ2-7; CDR3aa: CASSLVSGREQYF; CDR3nt: TGTGCCAGCAGCTTAGTTTCAGGACGCGAGCAGTACTTC
v_gene: TRBV4-3; d_gene: .; abundance: .; j_gene: TRBJ1-1; CDR3aa: CASSQVGFGGGTEAFF; CDR3nt: TGCGCCAGCAGCCAAGTTGGTTTTGGAGGGGGCACTGAAGCTTTCTTT
v_gene: TRBV19; d_gene: .; abundance: many; j_gene: TRBJ1-1; CDR3aa: CASSNRVYTEAFF; CDR3nt: TGTGCCAGTAGTAACCGGGTTTACACTGAAGCTTTCTTT
v_gene: TRBV19; d_gene: .; abundance: many; j_gene: TRBJ2-6; CDR3aa: CASSIGGLLAAGANVLTF; CDR3nt: TGTGCCAGTAGTATAGGGGGGCTACTGGCCGCTGGGGCCAACGTCCTGACTTTC
v_gene: TRBV20-1; d_gene: .; abundance: .; j_gene: TRBJ2-2; CDR3aa: CSAREDWMGELFF; CDR3nt: TGCAGTGCTAGGGAGGACTGGATGGGGGAGCTGTTTTTT
v_gene: TRBV7-2; d_gene: TRBD1; abundance: many; j_gene: TRBJ1-3; CDR3aa: CASSYQGARGNTIYF; CDR3nt: TGTGCCAGCAGCTATCAGGGGGCGCGAGGAAACACCATATATTTT
v_gene: TRBV7-2; d_gene: .; abundance: many; j_gene: TRBJ1-6; CDR3aa: CASSTGTGATPLHF; CDR3nt: TGTGCCAGCAGCACGGGGACCGGGGCCACCCCCCTCCACTTT
v_gene: TRBV12-3/TRBV12-4; d_gene: .; abundance: many; j_gene: TRBJ1-4; CDR3aa: CASSFFSLGPREKLFF; CDR3nt: TGTGCCAGCAGTTTTTTTTCCCTTGGTCCCAGGGAAAAACTGTTTTTT
v_gene: TRBV29-1; d_gene: TRBD2; abundance: .; j_gene: TRBJ2-3; CDR3aa: CSAPGGTSGSGTQYF; CDR3nt: TGCAGCGCACCGGGGGGGACTAGCGGGAGTGGCACGCAGTATTTT
v_gene: TRBV20-1; d_gene: TRBD1; abundance: few; j_gene: TRBJ1-2; CDR3aa: CSAPGQGRGGYTF; CDR3nt: TGCAGTGCTCCCGGACAGGGGAGGGGTGGCTACACCTTC
v_gene: TRBV7-2; d_gene: .; abundance: many; j_gene: TRBJ1-5; CDR3aa: CASSVGGANQPQHF; CDR3nt: TGTGCCAGCAGCGTCGGGGGGGCGAATCAGCCCCAGCATTTT